This T cell receptor beta chain was recorded in a study of OX40 agonist ivuxolimab in advanced cancers. The assay was immunoSEQ multiplex PCR, and TCRdb's table has in-frame clones only and misses some. The sample lists over 60,000 clones; around 89% were seen once. Findings and limits, study-wide: Researchers did not determine the expanded peripheral T cells' antigen specificity.

Concerning this clone itself: What it binds is unknown.

Losses at the gene ends were 4 bases for V and 6 bases for J; bases not matched to a gene: 7. Per germline, CDR1 MGHRA and CDR2 YSYEKL. The CDR3 loop spans 15 amino acids. Sequenced here: CD4+ or CD8+ T cells sorted from blood, sampled in a trial of the OX40 agonist ivuxolimab. The chain joins TRBV4-1 to TRBJ1-5; 9 bases line up with TRBD1. The sequence derives from an adult with an advanced solid tumor such as melanoma, head and neck, liver or kidney cancer. The CDR3 region has the DNA TGCGCCAGCAGCCGCCAACAGGGGGCAGGTCAGCCCCAGCATTTT. Its translation is CASSRQQGAGQPQHF.